Below, 2 T cell receptor beta chains from the same sample are listed, as sequenced in a study of response to subunit inactivated influenza vaccine (dated by TCRdb to the late 2010s). The library was generated by RT-PCR. Instrument on record: Illumina HiSeq 2500. The public reads were reanalyzed by TCRdb: fastp trimming at Q25, MiXCR alignment, in-frame beta chains only. For every CDR3 protein sequence, its rows merge into one entry that carries the most common genes and DNA. For this sample there are around 650,000 distinct CDR3 sequences; approximately 14% appear just once. The ten largest clones represent more than 9% of the sample. Source: PBMCs from blood, taken roughly 12 days after vaccination. These receptors all stem from a man aged 50-59 years who received an inactivated influenza vaccine. Donor details come from another sample of the same person, matched by shared clones.

As concerns this clonotype: Just one base apart from a much larger clone, this may be a read error. V gene TRBV7-3 combines with J gene TRBJ2-2, with 9 bases matching TRBD2. Germline loops: CDR1 SGHTA, CDR2 FQGTGA. Unmatched junction bases numbered 1, after V lost 7 bases and J lost 1 base. The CDR3 sequence is 14 residues long. This CDR3 is CASKLAGNTGELFF. The CDR3, as DNA: TGTGCCAGCAAACTAGCGGGGAACACCGGGGAGCTGTTTTTT.

The chain is built from TRBV20-1 and TRBJ2-7, with 16 bases lining up with TRBD2. The V and J ends lost 5 bases and 3 bases, in that order; junction bases with no gene match: 4. Per the germline V gene, CDR1 is DFQATT and CDR2 is SNEGSKA (reference sequence). The CDR3 is 15 residues long. The CDR3 reads CSAGTSGRALYEQYF. The DNA of the CDR3 is TGCAGTGCTGGGACTAGCGGGAGGGCCCTCTACGAGCAGTACTTC.